Presented here are 11 T cell receptor beta chains from one specimen sequenced in a study of blood T cell repertoires in COVID-19. Assay: immunoSEQ multiplex PCR; the TCRdb copy retains only in-frame clones and omits some. In the table there are fewer than 300,000 clones, about 80% of which are singletons. What was sequenced was peripheral blood. These receptors were obtained from a woman of 80 years or more with acute or convalescent COVID-19.

The chain is built from TRBV3-1 (or the pseudogene TRBV3-2) and TRBJ2-7, with TRBD2 as a possible D gene (6 bases). V was cut by 4 bases and J by 0 bases, with 16 bases left in between. The germline V gene encodes CDR1 LGHDT and CDR2 YNNKEL (reference sequence). The CDR3 has 16 residues. The CDR3 protein is CASSPDLGGSSYEQYF. DNA for the CDR3: TGTGCCAGCAGCCCAGACCTGGGGGGAAGCTCCTACGAGCAGTACTTC.

This chain connects TRBV30 to TRBJ1-5, with 9 nucleotides matching TRBD1. Germline CDR1 reads GTSNPN; CDR2 reads SVGIG (reference sequence). With 1 base clipped from V and 4 bases from J, the junction kept 2 bases outside the gene matches. The CDR3 sequence is 14 residues long. The CDR3 reads CAWSAGTGNQPQHF. As DNA, the CDR3 is TGTGCCTGGAGTGCCGGGACAGGGAATCAGCCCCAGCATTTT.

The J gene is TRBJ1-2, the V gene TRBV19; 9 bases map to TRBD1. The CDR3 covers 14 residues. Germline V CDR1 and CDR2: LNHDA, SQIVND (reference sequence). V lost 7 bases to trimming and J lost 7 bases; unmatched junction nucleotides: 10. In DNA form, the CDR3 reads TGTGCCAGTAAGAGGGGACAGGGATTAAGTGGCTACACCTTC. It codes for CASKRGQGLSGYTF.

Regarding this clone: This sample includes further DNA sequences coding for the same CDR3. In DNA, the CDR3 is TGCAGTGCTCGACAGAACTATGGCTACACCTTC. Its protein product is CSARQNYGYTF. V and J are TRBV20-1 and TRBJ1-2, with a weak D call TRBD1 (5 bases). Germline assignment: CDR1 DFQATT and CDR2 SNEGSKA (reference sequence). The V end was cut by 5 bases, the J end by 2 bases, with 6 bases between. CDR3 length: 11 amino acids.

The V call is TRBV15, the J call TRBJ1-5, with TRBD1 as a possible D gene (5 bases). The germline V and J ends were trimmed by 0 bases and 6 bases, with 12 bases remaining between them. Germline V CDR1 and CDR2: LNHNV, YYDKDF (reference sequence). The CDR3 covers 15 residues. This CDR3 is CATSRDAGGIQPQHF. The CDR3 bases are TGTGCCACCAGCAGAGACGCGGGGGGTATTCAGCCCCAGCATTTT.

DNA for the CDR3: TGTGCCAGCAGTGGCCGGGACAGGGGGCGCAACGAGCAGTACTTC. Translating gives CASSGRDRGRNEQYF. The rearrangement links TRBV6-6 to TRBJ2-7, with 12 bases that match TRBD1. This CDR3 comprises 15 residues. V gave up 5 bases and J gave up 5 bases; unmatched junction bases: 7. Germline values: CDR1 MNHNY, CDR2 SVGAGI (reference sequence).

This chain joins TRBV18 and TRBJ1-3, with 9 bases lining up with TRBD1. Germline CDR1 reads KGHSH; CDR2 reads LQKENI. This CDR3 comprises 16 residues. V shed 3 bases, J shed 1 base, and the junction held 4 bases outside the gene matches. Here the CDR3 DNA reads TGTGCCAGCTCACCTGGACAGGGGCTATCTGGAAACACCATATATTTT. It yields the protein CASSPGQGLSGNTIYF. The full variable domain, in which reference TRBV18 and TRBJ1-3 provide the parts outside the CDR3, is NAGVMQNPRHLVRRRGQEARLRCSPMKGHSHVYWYRQLPEEGLKFMVYLQKENIIDESGMPKERFSAEFPKEGPSILRIQQVVRGDSAAYFCASSPGQGLSGNTIYFGEGSWLTVV.

This chain connects TRBV18 to TRBJ2-5, with a possible D match to TRBD2 (6 bases). V was clipped by 2 bases and J by 1 base, with 11 bases between them. The germline CDR1 and CDR2 sequences are KGHSH and LQKENI. This CDR3 is built from 15 residues. The CDR3 region has the DNA TGTGCCAGCTCACCAGTTATGGGGGGCCAAGAGACCCAGTACTTC. Its protein is CASSPVMGGQETQYF.

The chain employs TRBV10-2 and TRBJ2-5; 11 bases line up with TRBD2. The V gene's germline CDR1 is WSHSY and CDR2 SAAADI. Germline trimming cut 7 bases from V and 6 bases from J; bases unmatched to any gene: 4. This CDR3 is 13 amino acids long. The CDR3 region has the DNA TGCGCCAGCAAACTAGCGGGAGTACAGACCCAGTACTTC. It yields the protein CASKLAGVQTQYF.

The rearrangement joins TRBV5-1 to TRBJ1-5; no clear D gene. Germline V CDR1 and CDR2: SGHRS, YFSETQ. This CDR3 is 15 amino acids long. The V end was cut by 0 bases, the J end by 0 bases, with 7 bases between. CDR3 in amino acids: CASSLDSGSNQPQHF. CDR3 DNA sequence: TGCGCCAGCAGCTTGGACAGTGGTAGCAATCAGCCCCAGCATTTT. Variable domain in full (rest from reference TRBV5-1 and TRBJ1-5): KAGVTQTPRYLIKTRGQQVTLSCSPISGHRSVSWYQQTPGQGLQFLFEYFSETQRNKGNFPGRFSGRQFSNSRSEMNVSTLELGDSALYLCASSLDSGSNQPQHFGDGTRLSIL.

CDR3 DNA sequence: TGTGCCGCCTCAGGGGTTGGTGACACCGGGGAGCTGTTTTTT. It is translated as CAASGVGDTGELFF. V gene TRBV6-5 combines with J gene TRBJ2-2; a possible D gene is TRBD1 (6 bases). Looked up from germline, CDR1 is MNHEY and CDR2 is SVGAGI. V was clipped by 11 bases and J by 3 bases, with 16 bases between them. This CDR3 is 14 amino acids long.